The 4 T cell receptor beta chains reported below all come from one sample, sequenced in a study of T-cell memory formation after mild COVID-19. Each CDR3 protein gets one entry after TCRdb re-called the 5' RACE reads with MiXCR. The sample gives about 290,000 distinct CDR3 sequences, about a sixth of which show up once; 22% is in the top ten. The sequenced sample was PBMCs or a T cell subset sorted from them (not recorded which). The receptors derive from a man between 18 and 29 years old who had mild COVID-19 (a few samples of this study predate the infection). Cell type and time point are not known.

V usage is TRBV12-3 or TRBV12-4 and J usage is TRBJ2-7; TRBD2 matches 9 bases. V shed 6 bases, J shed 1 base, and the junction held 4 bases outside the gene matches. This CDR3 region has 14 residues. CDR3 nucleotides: TGTGCCAGCAGAAGCGGGGGGAGGTCCTACGAGCAGTACTTC. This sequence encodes CASRSGGRSYEQYF.

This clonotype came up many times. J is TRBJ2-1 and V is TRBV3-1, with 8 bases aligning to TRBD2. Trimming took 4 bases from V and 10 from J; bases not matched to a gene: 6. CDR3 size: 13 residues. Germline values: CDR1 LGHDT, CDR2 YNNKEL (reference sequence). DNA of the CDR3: TGTGCCAGCAGCCCCCGAGAGCGGGGGGAGCAGTTCTTC. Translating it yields CASSPRERGEQFF.

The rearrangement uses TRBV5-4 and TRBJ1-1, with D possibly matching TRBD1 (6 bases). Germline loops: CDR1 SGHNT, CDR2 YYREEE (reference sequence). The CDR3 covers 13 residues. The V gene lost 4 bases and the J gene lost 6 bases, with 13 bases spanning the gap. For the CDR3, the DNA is TGTGCCAGCAGCATACAGGGTAAGGCTGAAGCTTTCTTT. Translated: CASSIQGKAEAFF.

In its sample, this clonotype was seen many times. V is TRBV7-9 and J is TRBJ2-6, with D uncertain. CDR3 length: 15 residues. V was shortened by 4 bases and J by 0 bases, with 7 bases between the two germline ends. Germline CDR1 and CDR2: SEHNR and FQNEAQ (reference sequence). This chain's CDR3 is CASSSHSSGANVLTF. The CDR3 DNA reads TGTGCCAGCAGCTCGCACAGCTCTGGGGCCAACGTCCTGACTTTC.